This entry lists 11 T cell receptor beta chains sequenced from one sample in a study of Graves' ophthalmopathy and Graves' hyperthyroidism. Using RNA transcripts, the TCR beta CDR3 regions were amplified. First-round RT-PCR used HTBI primers; second-round multiplex PCR followed. TCRdb fed the multiplex PCR reads into MiXCR, producing one record per CDR3 protein. The sample records over 650,000 distinct CDR3 sequences, about two fifths being singletons. The sequencing sample was made of peripheral blood. The receptors were gathered from an adult man with Graves' ophthalmopathy.

This clonotype appeared many times. V gene TRBV7-9 combines with J gene TRBJ2-7; D is perhaps TRBD2 (5 bases). Germline assignment: CDR1 SEHNR and CDR2 FQNEAQ (reference sequence). The CDR3 sequence is 15 residues long. V lost 1 base and J lost 6, with 16 bases in between. The CDR3 here is CASSLEETPEVEQYF. The CDR3 coding sequence is TGTGCCAGCAGCTTAGAGGAGACGCCGGAGGTCGAGCAGTACTTC.

This clonotype was recorded a few times. This sequence joins TRBV11-2 and TRBJ2-7; D is unresolved. The CDR3 is 15 residues long. Per the germline V gene, CDR1 is SGHAT and CDR2 is FQNNGV. Trimming pared 0 bases from V and 3 bases from J, leaving 12 bases between. The CDR3 bases are TGTGCCAGCAGCTTAGAGGGCGGAGAATTCTACGAGCAGTACTTC. Its translation is CASSLEGGEFYEQYF.

This clonotype was recorded many times. The rearrangement uses TRBV10-2 and TRBJ2-5; D could derive from TRBD1 or TRBD2 (5 bases each). This CDR3 region has 11 residues. CDR1 WSHSY and CDR2 SAAADI come from the germline V gene. Trimming stripped 6 bases from V and 5 bases from J, with 7 bases between. The chain's CDR3 is CASRRGETQYF. The DNA for the CDR3 is TGCGCCAGCAGGAGGGGTGAGACCCAGTACTTC.

The table lists this clonotype with many counts. The J gene is TRBJ2-5, the V gene TRBV7-9, with 10 bases fitting TRBD1. The germline V gene encodes CDR1 SEHNR and CDR2 FQNEAQ (reference sequence). The CDR3 is made up of 13 amino acids. Losses at the gene ends were 7 bases for V and 4 bases for J; bases not matched to a gene: 3. The DNA of the CDR3 is TGTGCCAGCAACGGACAGGGGGGAGAGACCCAGTACTTC. Translation gives CASNGQGGETQYF.

In its sample, this clonotype was seen many times. This sequence joins TRBV12-3 or TRBV12-4 and TRBJ1-2; 7 nucleotides agree with TRBD1. The trim removed 8 bases at V and 8 bases at J, leaving 11 bases unmatched. CDR3 length: 13 amino acids. The CDR3 here is CASHREGAGGYTF. The CDR3 coding sequence is TGTGCCAGCCACCGGGAGGGGGCAGGAGGCTACACCTTC.

This clonotype was seen repeatedly, ten times or more. V gene TRBV2 combines with J gene TRBJ2-7, with a tentative D call TRBD2 (7 bases). This CDR3 has 15 amino acids. In germline, CDR1 is SNHLY, CDR2 FYNNEI. V lost 4 bases and J lost 2, with 15 bases in between. CDR3 sequence: CASSGRGQLTYEQYF. The CDR3 nucleotides read TGTGCCAGCAGTGGGCGGGGGCAACTGACCTACGAGCAGTACTTC.

Worth noting for this clonotype: A much bigger clone sits one base away, suggesting this may be a read error. The chain employs TRBV10-3 and TRBJ1-2; D is undetermined. CDR1 is ENHRY, CDR2 SYGVKD, per germline. The CDR3 runs 12 residues. CDR3 in DNA: TGTGCCAGCAGTTACGCGTCAGAAGGCTACGCCTTC. Its protein is CASSYASEGYAF.

This clonotype was detected ten times or more. The chain has TRBV5-8 and TRBJ1-4; no clear D gene. V dropped 3 bases and J dropped 5 bases, with 11 bases sitting between them. The germline CDR1 and CDR2 sequences are SGHTS and YDEGEE. The CDR3 has 14 amino acids. In nucleotides, the CDR3 is TGTGCCAGCAGCTACGACGGACGAAATGAAAAACTGTTTTTT. It encodes CASSYDGRNEKLFF.

This clonotype was recorded at least ten times. This chain links TRBV24-1 with TRBJ1-3; 7 nucleotides line up with TRBD1. Unmatched junction bases numbered 5, after V lost 7 bases and J lost 3 bases. The germline V gene has CDR1 KGHDR and CDR2 SFDVKD. The CDR3 consists of 14 residues. In DNA, the CDR3 is TGTGCCACCAGCCCGACAGGGAATGGAAACACCATATATTTT. Its translation is CATSPTGNGNTIYF.

This clonotype has a count of ten or more. This chain links TRBV6-1 with TRBJ1-2; maybe TRBD1 (5 bases). The germline CDR1 and CDR2 sequences are MNHNS and SASEGT. V shed 0 bases and J shed 8 bases, with 13 bases lying between them. The CDR3 has 14 residues. CDR3 DNA sequence: TGTGCCAGCAGTGAAGCATTGGGGCGAGGCGGCTACACCTTC. Amino acid sequence: CASSEALGRGGYTF.

This clonotype was detected only a few times. The J gene is TRBJ2-7, the V gene TRBV7-8; D gene ambiguous. This CDR3 is built from 15 residues. Germline V CDR1 and CDR2: SGHVS, FQNEAQ. V lost 6 bases to trimming and J lost 0 bases, with 15 bases between them. DNA for the CDR3: TGTGCCAGCAGTTTCCCCCTCCAGCCCTCCTACGAGCAGTACTTC. Protein: CASSFPLQPSYEQYF.